The TCR beta chain under discussion was sequenced for a study of human T cells and chemical hapten exposure. For the study at large: Slight differences in pooled library volume were the main source of varying TCR yields across samples.

Indicated time point: healthy volunteer bleed at 6 weeks. Unfractionated whole blood was the source from which total RNA was extracted. This clonotype was seen many times. The library tagged individual cDNA molecules with unique molecular identifiers. Original methodology: The number of TCRs in each sample had a median of about 95,000 and spanned roughly 23,224 to 750,000. TCRdb re-analysed the RACE reads in MiXCR, keeping a single row per CDR3 protein. None of the V and J calls come from the authors' own analysis; TCRdb made them. The data contain about 65,000 distinct CDR3 sequences, approximately 6.2% of them seen just once; the ten biggest clones take up around 3.6%. Source material: whole blood. This TCR derives from a female donor in good health. Some clones in this sample may be carry-over from other donors' samples.

The CDR3 nucleotides read TGCAGTGCTAGAGATTCGCGGGATAGTAGTGAGCAGTTCTTC. Translation gives CSARDSRDSSEQFF. This chain uses TRBV20-1 with TRBJ2-1; the D gene is possibly TRBD2 (6 bases). The V end lost 0 bases, the J end lost 9 bases, and 15 bases lay between the germline ends. Germline CDR1 reads DFQATT; CDR2 reads SNEGSKA (reference sequence). This CDR3 is built from 14 residues.